These 30 T cell receptor beta chains were sequenced from one sample in a study of cytomegalovirus exposure and HLA in healthy donors. With 60 Vbeta and 13 Jbeta primers, the PCR was carried out. Assay used: immunoSEQ multiplex PCR; TCRdb lists only in-frame clones, some missing. This sample has roughly 130,000 clones, with roughly 83% found just once. Input material: PBMCs. These receptors all stem from a man aged 18 to 29 in good health and CMV-seronegative.

This chain's CDR3 is CASSLSGQGVGGANVLTF. The CDR3, as DNA: TGCGCCAGCAGCTTGTCGGGACAGGGGGTCGGAGGGGCCAACGTCCTGACTTTC. The chain couples TRBV5-1 to TRBJ2-6, with 11 bases lining up with TRBD1. J was trimmed by 4 bases and V by 1 base; bases with no gene match: 7. The CDR3 has 18 amino acids. The germline gives CDR1 SGHRS, CDR2 YFSETQ.

This clone was counted only a few times. The rearrangement links TRBV7-8 to TRBJ1-2; 8 bases line up with TRBD1. Germline CDR1 and CDR2: SGHVS and FQNEAQ. The length of the CDR3 is 13 residues. The trim removed 7 bases at V and 8 bases at J, leaving 9 bases unmatched. CDR3 bases: TGTGCCAGCACCGAACAGGGGGGTAGCGGCTACACCTTC. Its translation: CASTEQGGSGYTF.

There are a few counts of this clone. CDR3 bases: TGTGCCAGTGGAACGGGACACCTAATGAACACTGAAGCTTTCTTT. Its translation: CASGTGHLMNTEAFF. The chain is built from TRBV19 and TRBJ1-1; the D gene is possibly TRBD1 (6 bases). The CDR3 has 15 residues. The ends were cut back, 8 bases at V and 0 bases at J, with 16 bases in the middle. CDR1 and CDR2 (germline): LNHDA, SQIVND (reference sequence).

The chain recombines TRBV27 with TRBJ2-1; 8 nucleotides line up with TRBD2. Germline V gene sequence: CDR1 MNHEY, CDR2 SMNVEV (reference sequence). V lost 3 bases, J lost 6 bases, and 13 bases stayed unmatched. CDR3 length: 17 residues. CDR3 in amino acids: CASSFRAVAGRGNEQFF. The CDR3 coding sequence is TGTGCCAGCAGTTTCCGGGCTGTAGCGGGAAGGGGCAATGAGCAGTTCTTC.

This clone was counted only a few times. This chain joins TRBV29-1 and TRBJ2-2, with D possibly TRBD2 on 6 matching bases. The V gene lost 6 bases and the J gene lost 3 bases, with 17 bases spanning the gap. The CDR3 consists of 15 residues. The germline CDR1 and CDR2 sequences are SQVTM and ANQGSEA. CDR3 DNA: TGCAGCGTAGACCTTGCGGAGGGCGACACCGGGGAGCTGTTTTTT. It specifies CSVDLAEGDTGELFF.

This chain connects TRBV7-9 to TRBJ1-2, with TRBD1 matching over 9 bases. With 3 bases clipped from V and 4 bases from J, the junction kept 9 bases outside the gene matches. Germline V lookup: CDR1 SEHNR, CDR2 FQNEAQ (reference sequence). This CDR3 comprises 16 residues. CDR3 amino acids: CASSFRDRDGIYGYTF. Here the CDR3 DNA reads TGTGCCAGCAGCTTCCGGGACAGGGACGGAATCTATGGCTACACCTTC.

The chain carries TRBV19 and TRBJ1-6, with 9 bases fitting TRBD1. V shed 1 base and J 9 bases; nucleotides not matched to a gene: 1. The germline V gene encodes CDR1 LNHDA and CDR2 SQIVND (reference sequence). CDR3 length: 14 amino acids. CDR3 region: CASSIVGQGSPLHF. DNA for the CDR3: TGTGCCAGTAGTATAGTGGGACAGGGTTCACCCCTCCACTTT.

The rearrangement links TRBV5-1 to TRBJ1-1; 11 positions agree with TRBD1. In germline, CDR1 is SGHRS, CDR2 YFSETQ. After removal of 3 bases from V and 2 bases from J, the junction contained 9 bases not matched to a gene. The CDR3 is 17 amino acids. The DNA of the CDR3 is TGCGCCAGCAGCTCGCGGACAGGGGGCGCATATAACACTGAAGCTTTCTTT. Protein: CASSSRTGGAYNTEAFF.

This clone was detected once. This chain's CDR3 is CASSFGRQETQYF. CDR3 nucleotides: TGTGCCAGCAGCTTCGGGAGGCAAGAGACCCAGTACTTC. The V call is TRBV7-2, the J call TRBJ2-5; 7 bases fit TRBD2. The germline V gene encodes CDR1 SGHTA and CDR2 FQGNSA. The CDR3 extends over 13 amino acids. J lost 2 bases, V lost 3 bases, and 0 bases had no gene match.

The chain is built from TRBV7-9 and TRBJ2-5; no definite D call. From germline, CDR1 is SEHNR and CDR2 FQNEAQ (reference sequence). The ends were cut back, 3 bases at V and 5 bases at J, with 10 bases in the middle. This CDR3 contains 13 residues. CDR3 protein: CASSFKTRETQYF. CDR3 coding DNA: TGTGCCAGCAGCTTCAAGACTCGCGAGACCCAGTACTTC.

The rearrangement joins TRBV30 to TRBJ2-1; possibly TRBD1 for D (5 bases). The V gene's germline CDR1 is GTSNPN and CDR2 SVGIG (reference sequence). The CDR3 length is 13 residues. Trimming took 1 base from V and 9 from J, leaving 13 bases between them. The CDR3 here is CAWSGGARSEQFF. Here the CDR3 DNA reads TGTGCCTGGAGTGGTGGGGCCAGGAGTGAGCAGTTCTTC.

V and J are TRBV19 and TRBJ2-3; TRBD2 matches at 7 bases. CDR1 and CDR2 (germline): LNHDA, SQIVND (reference sequence). The junction had 2 bases not matched to a gene; V was cut back by 4 bases and J by 1 base. The CDR3 sequence is 14 residues long. The CDR3 loop is CASSNLAGTDTQYF. CDR3 coding DNA: TGTGCCAGTAGTAACCTAGCGGGCACAGATACGCAGTATTTT.

J is TRBJ2-5 and V is TRBV29-1, with 7 bases aligning to TRBD2. V shed 3 bases and J 1 base; nucleotides not matched to a gene: 2. Germline CDR1 SQVTM, CDR2 ANQGSEA. The CDR3 has 13 amino acids. Here the CDR3 reads CSVETSSQETQYF. The CDR3 DNA sequence: TGCAGCGTTGAGACTAGCTCCCAAGAGACCCAGTACTTC.

This clone was counted between two and nine times. This chain uses TRBV6-4 with TRBJ2-2, with a tentative D call TRBD1 (5 bases). Germline values: CDR1 MRHNA, CDR2 SNTAGT. Trimming removed 3 bases at V and 7 bases at J, with 15 bases between. This CDR3 has 15 residues. This CDR3 is CASSDGAPGHGELFF. CDR3 nucleotide sequence: TGTGCCAGCAGTGATGGGGCGCCCGGGCACGGGGAGCTGTTTTTT.

This chain links TRBV25-1 with TRBJ1-1, with TRBD1 as a possible D gene (5 bases). This CDR3 is built from 15 residues. The germline V and J ends were trimmed by 3 bases and 0 bases, with 11 bases remaining between them. In germline, CDR1 is MGHDK, CDR2 SYGVNS. CDR3 nucleotide sequence: TGTGCCAGCAGTGATTGGACAACTATGAACACTGAAGCTTTCTTT. Amino acid sequence: CASSDWTTMNTEAFF.

There are a few counts of this clone. The gene calls are TRBV7-3 and TRBJ2-1; D is perhaps TRBD2 (6 bases). V was cut by 5 bases and J by 3 bases, with 17 bases left in between. The CDR3 is 16 amino acids. Germline V gives CDR1 SGHTA, CDR2 FQGTGA. CDR3 amino acids: CASSRSAGGNYNEQFF. CDR3 coding DNA: TGTGCCAGCAGCCGGTCAGCGGGTGGAAACTACAATGAGCAGTTCTTC.

The chain joins TRBV7-9 to TRBJ2-1, with TRBD2 matching over 7 bases. Germline CDR1 and CDR2: SEHNR and FQNEAQ (reference sequence). Germline trimming cut 1 base from V and 5 bases from J; bases unmatched to any gene: 2. CDR3 length equals 14 residues. The CDR3 nucleotides read TGTGCCAGCAGCTTAGGACTAGCCAACAATGAGCAGTTCTTC. Translation: CASSLGLANNEQFF.

This chain joins TRBV19 and TRBJ2-3; 8 bases map to TRBD2. CDR1 is LNHDA and CDR2 is SQIVND in the germline V gene (reference sequence). There are 15 residues in the CDR3. The J segment lost 6 bases and the V segment lost 7 bases, leaving 12 bases of the junction unmatched. The CDR3 nucleotides are TGTGCCAGTAAAAGGGGCGGCGGGAGGAGCGATACGCAGTATTTT. Encoded protein: CASKRGGGRSDTQYF.

The chain joins TRBV30 to TRBJ1-1; D might be TRBD1 (5 bases). The CDR3 spans 12 residues. Trimming pared 1 base from V and 7 bases from J, leaving 10 bases between. CDR1 and CDR2 (germline): GTSNPN, SVGIG (reference sequence). The CDR3 loop is CAWSERGLEAFF. In nucleotides, the CDR3 is TGTGCCTGGAGTGAGAGGGGACTTGAAGCTTTCTTT.

This sequence joins TRBV19 and TRBJ1-2; TRBD1 might be the D (6 bases). The germline V gene encodes CDR1 LNHDA and CDR2 SQIVND (reference sequence). Trimming removed 3 bases from V and 5 bases from J, with 10 bases in between. This CDR3 spans 13 amino acids. The CDR3 region has the DNA TGTGCCAGTAGTATCGACAGGATATATGGCTACACCTTC. Translation gives CASSIDRIYGYTF. The full variable domain, completed using reference TRBV19 and TRBJ1-2, is DGGITQSPKYLFRKEGQNVTLSCEQNLNHDAMYWYRQDPGQGLRLIYYSQIVNDFQKGDIAEGYSVSREKKESFPLTVTSAQKNPTAFYLCASSIDRIYGYTFGSGTRLTVV.

The J gene is TRBJ1-3, the V gene TRBV5-5; no clear D gene. The germline gives CDR1 SGHKS, CDR2 YYEKEE (reference sequence). V shed 1 base and J shed 4 bases, with 15 bases lying between them. CDR3 length equals 16 residues. This CDR3 reads CASSLTLGGSGNTIYF. The CDR3 region has the DNA TGTGCCAGCAGCTTGACCCTCGGAGGGTCGGGAAACACCATATATTTT.

J is TRBJ2-1 and V is TRBV11-2; D is unclear. This CDR3 is built from 13 residues. Germline V gives CDR1 SGHAT, CDR2 FQNNGV. The ends were cut back, 1 base at V and 6 bases at J, with 7 bases in the middle. The CDR3 DNA follows: TGTGCCAGCAGCTTAGGACTCGGCAATGAGCAGTTCTTC. Protein sequence: CASSLGLGNEQFF.

The gene calls are TRBV6-6 and TRBJ2-5; TRBD1 aligns across 12 bases. Germline loops: CDR1 MNHNY, CDR2 SVGAGI (reference sequence). V lost 4 bases to trimming and J lost 4 bases; unmatched junction nucleotides: 4. The length of the CDR3 is 15 residues. Here the CDR3 DNA reads TGTGCCAGCAGTTCCTCGGGACAGGGGGCAGAGACCCAGTACTTC. This gives the protein CASSSSGQGAETQYF.

J is TRBJ2-2 and V is TRBV6-6, with D possibly being TRBD1 (5 bases). The V end lost 3 bases, the J end lost 3 bases, and 8 bases lay between the germline ends. The CDR3 is 14 residues long. Germline V gives CDR1 MNHNY, CDR2 SVGAGI (reference sequence). CDR3 in amino acids: CASSYIGDTGELFF. CDR3 DNA: TGTGCCAGCAGTTATATAGGGGACACCGGGGAGCTGTTTTTT.

This sequence joins TRBV6-1 and TRBJ2-1; 7 bases are shared with TRBD2. The J segment lost 4 bases and the V segment lost 8 bases, leaving 8 bases of the junction unmatched. The CDR3 sequence is 14 residues long. Per germline, CDR1 MNHNS and CDR2 SASEGT. CDR3 in DNA: TGTGCCAGCCGGAGTAGCGGGTCTTACAATGAGCAGTTCTTC. It encodes CASRSSGSYNEQFF.

V usage is TRBV7-2 and J usage is TRBJ2-5; possible D gene TRBD2, 6 bases. Trimming cost V 4 bases and J 5 bases, with 11 bases left between them. This CDR3 comprises 13 residues. CDR1 is SGHTA and CDR2 is FQGNSA in the germline V gene. The CDR3 nucleotides read TGTGCCAGCAGCTCACGGCGGGATGAGACCCAGTACTTC. Protein product: CASSSRRDETQYF.

The rearrangement links TRBV18 to TRBJ1-1, with 7 bases matching TRBD1. V lost 4 bases and J lost 8; bases outside the gene matches: 16. Germline V gene sequence: CDR1 KGHSH, CDR2 LQKENI. This CDR3 region has 16 residues. This CDR3 is CASSRGTAPSPPEAFF. For the CDR3, the DNA is TGTGCCAGCTCACGCGGGACAGCTCCTTCCCCCCCGGAAGCTTTCTTT.

CDR3 in amino acids: CASSATGFRETQYF. DNA for the CDR3: TGTGCCAGCAGCGCCACAGGGTTTCGGGAGACCCAGTACTTC. The chain couples TRBV9 to TRBJ2-5, with a tentative D call TRBD1 (6 bases). The CDR3 has 14 residues. V was shortened by 3 bases and J by 5 bases, with 14 bases between the two germline ends. Germline-derived CDR1 and CDR2 are SGDLS and YYNGEE.

This chain uses TRBV13 with TRBJ2-5, with 10 bases matching TRBD2. This CDR3 contains 17 residues. CDR1 is PRHDT and CDR2 is FYEKMQ in the germline V gene (reference sequence). The V gene end was trimmed by 8 bases and the J gene end by 3 bases; junction bases not matched to a gene: 15. CDR3 amino acids: CASGLKGSSGRKETQYF. Written as DNA, the CDR3 is TGTGCCAGCGGGCTTAAGGGGTCTAGCGGGAGAAAAGAGACCCAGTACTTC.

Written as DNA, the CDR3 is TGCGCCAGCAGTATTTCCTCCGGGACATCTAAAAACATTCAGTACTTC. Translating it yields CASSISSGTSKNIQYF. This chain links TRBV10-2 with TRBJ2-4; maybe TRBD1 (6 bases). Germline V gene data show CDR1 as WSHSY and CDR2 as SAAADI. The V end was cut by 5 bases, the J end by 4 bases, with 18 bases between. The CDR3 is 16 residues long.